A single sample is the source of the 20 T cell receptor beta chains below, sequenced in a study of cytomegalovirus exposure and HLA in healthy donors (dated by TCRdb to the late 2010s). Preparation of the library involved the immunoSEQ multiplex PCR assay. TCRdb's version of the immuneACCESS table is confined to in-frame rearrangements and falls short of the full clone set. An unresolved V gene accounts for under half of the shortfall where checked; the remainder is of unknown origin. Counted in this sample were roughly 330,000 clones; approximately 90% of them appeared once. The biggest ten clones account for roughly 1.2% of the sample. Specimen: PBMCs. These receptors came from a woman in her thirties in good health and CMV-seropositive.

The chain links TRBV5-1 to TRBJ1-6; no clear D gene. The germline gives CDR1 SGHRS, CDR2 YFSETQ. This CDR3 is 16 amino acids long. V was trimmed by 0 bases and J by 8 bases, leaving 15 bases between them. The CDR3 DNA sequence: TGCGCCAGCAGCTTGGAGGATCAAGGGCGGGATTCACCCCTCCACTTT. Translating gives CASSLEDQGRDSPLHF.

The gene calls are TRBV7-6 and TRBJ1-1; unclear D gene. V lost 0 bases to trimming and J lost 5 bases, with 13 bases between them. CDR1 SGHVS and CDR2 FNYEAQ come from the germline V gene. This CDR3 region has 15 residues. The CDR3 spells CASSLAGTLGTEAFF. In DNA, the CDR3 is TGTGCCAGCAGCTTAGCCGGTACCTTGGGGACTGAAGCTTTCTTT.

V is TRBV19 and J is TRBJ2-2, with D uncertain. Germline V gene sequence: CDR1 LNHDA, CDR2 SQIVND (reference sequence). This CDR3 is built from 13 residues. V lost 6 bases to trimming and J lost 9 bases, with 14 bases between them. CDR3 DNA sequence: TGTGCCAGTAGACCCCTTGACATCTGGGAGCTGTTTTTT. Its protein product is CASRPLDIWELFF.

This clone was counted only a few times. The J gene is TRBJ1-2, the V gene TRBV7-2; 8 bases align to TRBD1. The CDR3 consists of 15 residues. The junction had 6 bases not matched to a gene; V was cut back by 5 bases and J by 1 base. The germline CDR1 and CDR2 sequences are SGHTA and FQGNSA. As DNA, the CDR3 is TGTGCCAGCAGCCGACAGGGGATTGTTAACTATGGCTACACCTTC. This encodes CASSRQGIVNYGYTF.

The chain employs TRBV18 and TRBJ2-3; 7 nucleotides line up with TRBD2. The CDR3 has 16 amino acids. Trimming removed 6 bases from V and 2 bases from J; junction bases left unmatched: 11. CDR1 and CDR2 from the germline V gene are KGHSH and LQKENI. CDR3 loop: CASSRRASGFTDTQYF. The CDR3 bases are TGTGCCAGCTCCCGGCGGGCTAGCGGATTCACAGATACGCAGTATTTT.

This chain uses TRBV29-1 with TRBJ2-7; 7 positions agree with TRBD1. The CDR3 contains 13 residues. Germline V gene data show CDR1 as SQVTM and CDR2 as ANQGSEA. With 2 bases clipped from V and 3 bases from J, the junction kept 4 bases outside the gene matches. The CDR3 DNA follows: TGCAGCGTTGAATTTCAGGGGGTCTACGAGCAGTACTTC. Translation: CSVEFQGVYEQYF.

The chain joins TRBV7-8 to TRBJ1-2; no clear D. CDR3 length: 12 amino acids. The V gene's germline CDR1 is SGHVS and CDR2 FQNEAQ. The V end was cut by 1 base, the J end by 2 bases, with 2 bases between. CDR3 residues: CASSLGNYGYTF. DNA of the CDR3: TGTGCCAGCAGCTTAGGGAACTATGGCTACACCTTC. The whole variable domain, remainder taken from reference TRBV7-8 and TRBJ1-2, is GAGVSQSPRYKVAKRGQDVALRCDPISGHVSLFWYQQALGQGPEFLTYFQNEAQLDKSGLPSDRFFAERPEGSVSTLKIQRTQQEDSAVYLCASSLGNYGYTFGSGTRLTVV.

Only a few counts were recorded for this clone. The chain employs TRBV14 and TRBJ2-7, with unresolved D. CDR3 length: 13 residues. Between the trimmed V and J ends, which lost 0 bases and 5 bases, there was a span of 8 bases. Germline assignment: CDR1 SGHDN and CDR2 FVKESK. This CDR3 reads CASSQDLRDEQYF. The CDR3, as DNA: TGTGCCAGCAGCCAAGATCTCCGGGACGAGCAGTACTTC.

J is TRBJ2-7 and V is TRBV6-1, with D uncertain. V lost 2 bases and J 3 bases, leaving 8 bases between the germline ends. Per germline, CDR1 MNHNS and CDR2 SASEGT. This CDR3 has 13 amino acids. The CDR3 region has the DNA TGTGCCAGCAGTGAAAATAAGGGCTACGAGCAGTACTTC. Translated: CASSENKGYEQYF.

The rearrangement joins TRBV27 to TRBJ1-2, with D possibly being TRBD1 (6 bases). CDR1 is MNHEY, CDR2 SMNVEV, per germline (reference sequence). Trimming took 10 bases from V and 4 from J, leaving 25 bases between them. This CDR3 is 16 amino acids long. For the CDR3, the DNA is TGTGCCACCCTGAAAACCCCCAGGGGAGGAAGCTATGGCTACACCTTC. Its protein product is CATLKTPRGGSYGYTF.

V gene TRBV27 combines with J gene TRBJ2-7, with D perhaps TRBD1 or TRBD2 (5 bases each). The length of the CDR3 is 15 residues. V lost 5 bases and J 3 bases, leaving 17 bases between the germline ends. Germline-derived CDR1 and CDR2 are MNHEY and SMNVEV (reference sequence). CDR3 loop: CASSALGVPVYEQYF. For the CDR3, the DNA is TGTGCCAGCAGTGCCCTGGGGGTTCCGGTCTACGAGCAGTACTTC.

The gene calls are TRBV2 and TRBJ2-7; 7 bases align to TRBD2. Germline assignment: CDR1 SNHLY and CDR2 FYNNEI. The CDR3 is made up of 14 amino acids. V lost 8 bases, J lost 3 bases, and 10 bases stayed unmatched. CDR3 coding DNA: TGTGCCAGCGATTCCCGGGAGGACCTCTACGAGCAGTACTTC. Its translation: CASDSREDLYEQYF.

This chain joins TRBV15 and TRBJ1-1; a possible D gene is TRBD1 (6 bases). The CDR3 runs to 14 residues. The germline CDR1 and CDR2 sequences are LNHNV and YYDKDF (reference sequence). Trimming took 5 bases from V and 1 from J, leaving 11 bases between them. The CDR3 region is CATSPRQANTEAFF. The CDR3 coding sequence is TGTGCCACCAGCCCACGACAGGCGAACACTGAAGCTTTCTTT. The variable domain in full, completed from reference TRBV15 and TRBJ1-1, reads DAMVIQNPRYQVTQFGKPVTLSCSQTLNHNVMYWYQQKSSQAPKLLFHYYDKDFNNEADTPDNFQSRRPNTSFCFLDIRSPGLGDTAMYLCATSPRQANTEAFFGQGTRLTVV.

CDR3 nucleotides: TGTGCCAGCAGTCCCTTTCCGGGACTAGACTACGAGCAGTACTTC. Translation gives CASSPFPGLDYEQYF. V gene TRBV28 combines with J gene TRBJ2-7, with TRBD2 identical over 8 bases. This CDR3 has 15 amino acids. J gave up 3 bases and V 5 bases, and 9 bases lay outside the gene matches. Germline V lookup: CDR1 MDHEN, CDR2 SYDVKM.

This clone has a single count. The chain joins TRBV6-5 to TRBJ2-7; 7 bases fit TRBD1. This CDR3 region has 14 residues. Germline V gives CDR1 MNHEY, CDR2 SVGAGI. Losses at the gene ends were 0 bases for V and 3 bases for J; bases not matched to a gene: 2. This CDR3 is CASSYSRTGYEQYF. The CDR3, as DNA: TGTGCCAGCAGTTACTCTCGGACAGGCTACGAGCAGTACTTC.

This clone was counted only a few times. Other DNA sequences in this sample translate to the same CDR3. The genes are TRBV9 and TRBJ1-1; D is uncertain. Per the germline V gene, CDR1 is SGDLS and CDR2 is YYNGEE. The V end was cut by 0 bases, the J end by 1 base, with 4 bases between. The length of the CDR3 is 13 residues. Here the CDR3 reads CASSVAGNTEAFF. CDR3 nucleotide sequence: TGTGCCAGCAGCGTAGCGGGGAACACTGAAGCTTTCTTT.

V is TRBV7-2 and J is TRBJ1-2, with 9 bases identical to TRBD1. The V and J ends lost 2 bases and 7 bases, in that order; junction bases with no gene match: 5. Looked up from germline, CDR1 is SGHTA and CDR2 is FQGNSA. This CDR3 region has 14 residues. CDR3 loop: CASSLTGGGSGYTF. CDR3 DNA: TGTGCCAGCAGCTTAACAGGGGGCGGATCTGGCTACACCTTC.

J is TRBJ2-7 and V is TRBV5-1, with D perhaps matching TRBD1 or TRBD2 (5 bases each). V was trimmed by 4 bases and J by 3 bases, leaving 17 bases between them. The CDR3 is made up of 15 amino acids. Germline V CDR1 and CDR2: SGHRS, YFSETQ. CDR3 DNA: TGCGCCAGCAGCGGGACCACAGTCCGCGGCTACGAGCAGTACTTC. Protein product: CASSGTTVRGYEQYF. The entire variable domain, with the rest obtained from reference TRBV5-1 and TRBJ2-7, is as follows: KAGVTQTPRYLIKTRGQQVTLSCSPISGHRSVSWYQQTPGQGLQFLFEYFSETQRNKGNFPGRFSGRQFSNSRSEMNVSTLELGDSALYLCASSGTTVRGYEQYFGPGTRLTVT.

J is TRBJ1-1 and V is TRBV6-6, with D tentatively TRBD1 (6 bases). Germline CDR1 and CDR2: MNHNY and SVGAGI (reference sequence). V gave up 5 bases and J gave up 0 bases, with 13 bases separating them. This CDR3 is built from 15 residues. CDR3 nucleotides: TGTGCCAGCAGTGGCAAGACAGGAGTGAACACTGAAGCTTTCTTT. It encodes CASSGKTGVNTEAFF.

The chain joins TRBV9 to TRBJ1-5, with D hard to call. V lost 2 bases, J lost 2 bases, and 11 bases lay in between. The CDR3 spans 15 residues. CDR1 and CDR2 (germline): SGDLS, YYNGEE. The CDR3 region is CASSVNDGGNQPQHF. The CDR3 region has the DNA TGTGCCAGCAGCGTCAACGACGGTGGCAATCAGCCCCAGCATTTT.